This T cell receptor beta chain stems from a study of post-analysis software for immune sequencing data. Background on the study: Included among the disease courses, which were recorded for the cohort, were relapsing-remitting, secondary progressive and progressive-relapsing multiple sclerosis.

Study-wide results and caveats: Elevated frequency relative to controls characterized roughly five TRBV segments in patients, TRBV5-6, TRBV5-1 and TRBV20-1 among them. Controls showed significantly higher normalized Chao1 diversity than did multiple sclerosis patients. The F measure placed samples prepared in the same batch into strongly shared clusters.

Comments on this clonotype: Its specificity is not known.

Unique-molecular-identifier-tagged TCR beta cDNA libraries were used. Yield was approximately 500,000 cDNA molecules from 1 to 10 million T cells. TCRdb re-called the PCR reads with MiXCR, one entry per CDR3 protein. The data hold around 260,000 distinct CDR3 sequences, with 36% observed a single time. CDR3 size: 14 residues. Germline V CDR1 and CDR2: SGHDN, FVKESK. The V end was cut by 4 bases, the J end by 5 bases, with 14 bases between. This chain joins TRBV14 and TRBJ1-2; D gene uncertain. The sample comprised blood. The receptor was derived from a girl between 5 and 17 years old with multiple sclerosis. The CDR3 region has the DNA TGTGCCAGCAGCCCGGCCGTTATCGGGTATGGCTACACCTTC. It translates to CASSPAVIGYGYTF.